The clone carrying this T cell receptor (beta chain) was found once. Its antigen is unidentified. This entry comes from a study of T cell responses to AZD1222 COVID-19 vaccine. Study conclusions and caveats: Reports say nearly half of spike-specific TCRs go after unmutated variant regions. Vaccination with two AZD1222 doses was followed by a rise in Spike-specific TCR breadth and depth.

Trimming pared 2 bases from V and 7 bases from J, leaving 14 bases between. Germline V gene data show CDR1 as MNHNS and CDR2 as SASEGT. The CDR3 totals 14 residues. Sequencing used immunoSEQ multiplex PCR; TCRdb keeps in-frame clones, though not all of them. The top ten clones hold about 3.3% of a sample with 90,000 to 130,000 clones, roughly 85% of them seen once. This rearrangement joins TRBV6-1 to TRBJ1-1; D may be TRBD1 (5 bases). The receptor's source is an adult in good health. The starting material was peripheral blood, obtained on day 0 of AZD1222 vaccination. The CDR3 loop is CASSEFGQGGEAFF. The CDR3 DNA is TGTGCCAGCAGTGAATTTGGGCAGGGCGGTGAAGCTTTCTTT.